This T cell receptor (beta chain) originates from a study of shared clonotypes between healthy human individuals. For the study at large: Aged 18 to 49, the donors were two women and a few men. Notes on the study in general: Sample collection involved blood only; tissue repertoires are likely different. Naive CD4 clonotype sharing across several donors was 5% to 6%.

This clone appeared a single time. The antigen remains unidentified. Per sorted-subset replicate PCR, input was 200 to 250 ng DNA, representing 30,000 or so T cell genomes. The protocol was immunoSEQ multiplex PCR, while the TCRdb copy is restricted to in-frame clones and leaves out a portion. The table lists a few million clones, around 94% of them singletons, with 0.11% to 0.15% in the top ten. The sequenced material came from naive CD4+ T cells sorted from blood. Subset in this sample: CD45RA+ positively selected. This sequence was found in a young man in good health.

The CDR3 sequence: CASSQDSSYNEQFF. The CDR3 DNA is TGTGCCAGCAGTCAAGACAGTTCCTACAATGAGCAGTTCTTC. This chain uses TRBV2 with TRBJ2-1; TRBD1 might be the D (5 bases). Between the trimmed V and J ends, which lost 5 bases and 1 base, there was a span of 9 bases. In germline, CDR1 is SNHLY, CDR2 FYNNEI. This CDR3 contains 14 residues.